These 24 T cell receptor beta chains originate from one sample sequenced in a study of CD8 T cells in Susac syndrome. After extraction with the RNeasy kit, about 0.45 to 1 ug of the RNA was reverse transcribed using random hexamers. From the immunoSEQ multiplex PCR reads, TCRdb called clonotypes with MiXCR, one entry per CDR3 protein. The table includes 100,000 to 150,000 distinct CDR3 sequences, nearly 95% detected once. The sequenced sample consisted of CD4+ T cells from PBMCs. The receptors were sampled from a human donor in good health.

V and J are TRBV3-1 and TRBJ2-1, with 9 bases fitting TRBD2. The germline CDR1 and CDR2 sequences are LGHDT and YNNKEL (reference sequence). CDR3 size: 16 residues. V dropped 5 bases and J dropped 7; count of bases not matched to a gene: 12. The CDR3 nucleotides are TGTGCCAGCAGCGCCGGGATAGCGGGAGTCGGTAATGAGCAGTTCTTC. Translated: CASSAGIAGVGNEQFF.

The rearrangement links TRBV7-2 to TRBJ2-7; 9 bases map to TRBD2. The CDR3 loop spans 15 amino acids. J lost 3 bases, V lost 5 bases, and 8 bases had no gene match. Germline V gene sequence: CDR1 SGHTA, CDR2 FQGNSA. For the CDR3, the DNA is TGTGCCAGCAGCCCAAGACTAGCGGAAAACTACGAGCAGTACTTC. This translates into CASSPRLAENYEQYF.

The chain couples TRBV19 to TRBJ2-6, with 7 bases that match TRBD1. The J segment lost 4 bases and the V segment lost 5 bases, leaving 8 bases of the junction unmatched. Germline values: CDR1 LNHDA, CDR2 SQIVND (reference sequence). The CDR3 extends over 16 amino acids. DNA for the CDR3: TGTGCCAGTAGTTCGTGGACAGGATCGGGGGCCAACGTCCTGACTTTC. Translated: CASSSWTGSGANVLTF.

V and J are TRBV6-5 and TRBJ1-1; D perhaps matches TRBD1 (5 bases). V lost 6 bases and J 4 bases, leaving 12 bases between the germline ends. The CDR3 has 13 residues. Germline V CDR1 and CDR2: MNHEY, SVGAGI. Here the CDR3 DNA reads TGTGCCAGCAGCCCCGCGGGGCGCACTGAAGCTTTCTTT. Protein sequence: CASSPAGRTEAFF.

The CDR3, as DNA: TGCGCCAGCAGCCAAGATGCCGGACAGCCCTATGGCTACACCTTC. Its translation is CASSQDAGQPYGYTF. The chain uses TRBV4-1 and TRBJ1-2; tentative D call: TRBD1 (6 bases). This CDR3 region has 15 residues. Per the germline V gene, CDR1 is MGHRA and CDR2 is YSYEKL. The V and J ends lost 0 bases and 4 bases respectively, with 12 bases between them.

The chain joins TRBV3-1 to TRBJ2-2; TRBD1 agrees at 10 bases. V lost 0 bases and J lost 5; bases outside the gene matches: 6. The CDR3 has 17 residues. The germline CDR1 and CDR2 sequences are LGHDT and YNNKEL (reference sequence). This chain's CDR3 is CASSQDLGQGGTGELFF. Written as DNA, the CDR3 is TGTGCCAGCAGCCAAGATCTAGGACAGGGGGGGACCGGGGAGCTGTTTTTT.

V and J are TRBV29-1 and TRBJ2-7; 9 bases line up with TRBD1. Germline-derived CDR1 and CDR2 are SQVTM and ANQGSEA. The CDR3 covers 14 residues. Trimming took 1 base from V and 2 from J; bases not matched to a gene: 3. The CDR3 region is CSVEARDRAYEQYF. The CDR3 DNA follows: TGCAGCGTTGAAGCCCGGGACAGGGCCTACGAGCAGTACTTC.

This clonotype occurred a few times. The V and J genes are TRBV3-1 and TRBJ1-2, with 7 bases that match TRBD1. This CDR3 is 13 amino acids long. The germline CDR1 and CDR2 sequences are LGHDT and YNNKEL (reference sequence). The V and J ends lost 6 bases and 4 bases, in that order; junction bases with no gene match: 5. The CDR3 nucleotides read TGTGCCAGCAGTCTGGACAGGAGCTATGGCTACACCTTC. It translates to CASSLDRSYGYTF.

CDR3 loop: CASIYRGQGYEQYF. CDR3 in DNA: TGTGCCAGCATCTACAGGGGGCAAGGCTACGAGCAGTACTTC. The chain couples TRBV7-9 to TRBJ2-7; 9 bases match TRBD1. V dropped 7 bases and J dropped 3; count of bases not matched to a gene: 7. The CDR3 spans 14 residues. CDR1 is SEHNR, CDR2 FQNEAQ, per germline (reference sequence).

This rearrangement joins TRBV18 to TRBJ2-7; 10 bases agree with TRBD1. The CDR3 covers 15 residues. J lost 3 bases, V lost 5 bases, and 7 bases had no gene match. Germline V gene data show CDR1 as KGHSH and CDR2 as LQKENI. CDR3 region: CASSISGTGDYEQYF. The CDR3 DNA follows: TGTGCCAGCTCAATTTCCGGGACAGGGGACTACGAGCAGTACTTC.

The chain has TRBV7-2 and TRBJ2-4; D remains unclear. CDR3 length equals 17 residues. V was clipped by 4 bases and J by 1 base, with 17 bases between them. In germline, CDR1 is SGHTA, CDR2 FQGNSA. Written as DNA, the CDR3 is TGTGCCAGCAGCTCCACTCGGACGGTCGCGGCCAAAAACATTCAGTACTTC. Its protein is CASSSTRTVAAKNIQYF.

This chain links TRBV24-1 with TRBJ2-3, with 8 nucleotides matching TRBD2. This CDR3 has 18 residues. Germline loops: CDR1 KGHDR, CDR2 SFDVKD. V was pared by 3 bases and J by 1 base, with 11 bases of the junction left unmatched. The CDR3 DNA reads as TGTGCCACCAGTGATATGTGGGAAGCGGGAGAAGGCACAGATACGCAGTATTTT. Its protein is CATSDMWEAGEGTDTQYF.

The V call is TRBV29-1, the J call TRBJ2-5, with TRBD2 matching over 7 bases. The CDR3 totals 15 residues. Per the germline V gene, CDR1 is SQVTM and CDR2 is ANQGSEA. The V gene end was trimmed by 4 bases and the J gene end by 5 bases; junction bases not matched to a gene: 13. The CDR3 coding sequence is TGCAGCGTTGGACGCGGGAGCGCTTCGGGGGAGACCCAGTACTTC. It translates to CSVGRGSASGETQYF.

The V and J genes are TRBV12-3 or TRBV12-4 and TRBJ2-5; D gene unclear. Trimming removed 7 bases from V and 5 bases from J, with 11 bases in between. This CDR3 contains 12 residues. CDR3: CASTRLEETQYF. In DNA form, the CDR3 reads TGTGCCAGCACAAGGTTGGAGGAGACCCAGTACTTC.

The chain has TRBV20-1 and TRBJ2-5; 10 nucleotides line up with TRBD2. The CDR3 has 13 residues. Germline loops: CDR1 DFQATT, CDR2 SNEGSKA (reference sequence). The J segment lost 5 bases and the V segment lost 3 bases, leaving 3 bases of the junction unmatched. CDR3 DNA sequence: TGCAGTGCTAGGCTAGCGGGAGCCGAGACCCAGTACTTC. Its translation is CSARLAGAETQYF.

The rearrangement uses TRBV7-9 and TRBJ2-5; D gene ambiguous. This CDR3 comprises 14 residues. The germline V gene has CDR1 SEHNR and CDR2 FQNEAQ (reference sequence). Trimming removed 1 base from V and 6 bases from J, with 12 bases in between. The CDR3 DNA is TGTGCCAGCAGCTTAGGAGTGGGCCGTAAGACCCAGTACTTC. It codes for CASSLGVGRKTQYF.

The chain couples TRBV5-1 to TRBJ2-2; D is undetermined. Germline V gene lookup returns CDR1 SGHRS and CDR2 YFSETQ. The CDR3 is made up of 15 amino acids. V was trimmed by 0 bases and J by 3 bases, leaving 9 bases between them. CDR3 region: CASSLARPDTGELFF. The CDR3 DNA follows: TGCGCCAGCAGCTTGGCCAGGCCCGACACCGGGGAGCTGTTTTTT.

The chain recombines TRBV3-1 with TRBJ2-1; D remains ambiguous. V shed 0 bases and J shed 3 bases, with 9 bases lying between them. In germline, CDR1 is LGHDT, CDR2 YNNKEL (reference sequence). The CDR3 covers 15 residues. The CDR3 DNA sequence: TGTGCCAGCAGCCAAGATAGAAACAGCTACAATGAGCAGTTCTTC. As protein: CASSQDRNSYNEQFF.

V usage is TRBV27 and J usage is TRBJ2-7; 10 nucleotides line up with TRBD1. Germline CDR1 is MNHEY and CDR2 is SMNVEV (reference sequence). The CDR3 is 15 amino acids. With 2 bases clipped from V and 5 bases from J, the junction kept 6 bases outside the gene matches. CDR3 DNA: TGTGCCAGCAGTTTAGAGTGGACAGGGGGTAACGAGCAGTACTTC. This encodes CASSLEWTGGNEQYF.

The genes are TRBV28 and TRBJ2-1; the D call may be TRBD1 or TRBD2 (5 bases each). Trimming shortened V by 5 bases and J by 3 bases, and 11 bases separated the two germline ends. In germline, CDR1 is MDHEN, CDR2 SYDVKM. This CDR3 contains 14 residues. The CDR3 nucleotides read TGTGCCAGCAGTGGGGGTCTTCGCTACAATGAGCAGTTCTTC. It codes for CASSGGLRYNEQFF. The variable domain in full, completed from reference TRBV28 and TRBJ2-1, reads DVKVTQSSRYLVKRTGEKVFLECVQDMDHENMFWYRQDPGLGLRLIYFSYDVKMKEKGDIPEGYSVSREKKERFSLILESASTNQTSMYLCASSGGLRYNEQFFGPGTRLTVL.

The chain has TRBV3-1 and TRBJ2-7; a weak D match, TRBD1 (5 bases). CDR1 is LGHDT and CDR2 is YNNKEL in the germline V gene (reference sequence). V gave up 0 bases and J gave up 0 bases, with 15 bases separating them. The CDR3 spans 17 residues. CDR3 in DNA: TGTGCCAGCAGCCAAGATTATGGGGCTTGGGGCTCCTACGAGCAGTACTTC. Encoded protein: CASSQDYGAWGSYEQYF.

The V gene is TRBV2, the J gene TRBJ1-1; D unresolved. Trimming cost V 7 bases and J 1 base, with 10 bases left between them. CDR1 is SNHLY and CDR2 is FYNNEI in the germline V gene. The CDR3 has 13 residues. CDR3 sequence (DNA): TGTGCCAGCACCCTGAGCGGGAACACTGAAGCTTTCTTT. Its protein is CASTLSGNTEAFF.

This rearrangement joins TRBV15 to TRBJ2-4; 7 bases map to TRBD1. The J segment lost 8 bases and the V segment lost 2 bases, leaving 6 bases of the junction unmatched. This CDR3 comprises 14 residues. CDR1 and CDR2 from the germline V gene are LNHNV and YYDKDF (reference sequence). The CDR3 here is CATSRRGRMDIQYF. The CDR3 nucleotides read TGTGCCACCAGCAGAAGGGGGCGAATGGACATTCAGTACTTC.

This clonotype showed up just once. The J gene is TRBJ1-3, the V gene TRBV6-5, with a tentative D call TRBD1 (5 bases). The V end lost 4 bases, the J end lost 1 base, and 11 bases lay between the germline ends. CDR1 is MNHEY, CDR2 SVGAGI, per germline. This CDR3 spans 15 amino acids. The CDR3 DNA reads as TGTGCCAGCAGTTCGACAGTAGGTTCTGGAAACACCATATATTTT. Amino acid sequence: CASSSTVGSGNTIYF.